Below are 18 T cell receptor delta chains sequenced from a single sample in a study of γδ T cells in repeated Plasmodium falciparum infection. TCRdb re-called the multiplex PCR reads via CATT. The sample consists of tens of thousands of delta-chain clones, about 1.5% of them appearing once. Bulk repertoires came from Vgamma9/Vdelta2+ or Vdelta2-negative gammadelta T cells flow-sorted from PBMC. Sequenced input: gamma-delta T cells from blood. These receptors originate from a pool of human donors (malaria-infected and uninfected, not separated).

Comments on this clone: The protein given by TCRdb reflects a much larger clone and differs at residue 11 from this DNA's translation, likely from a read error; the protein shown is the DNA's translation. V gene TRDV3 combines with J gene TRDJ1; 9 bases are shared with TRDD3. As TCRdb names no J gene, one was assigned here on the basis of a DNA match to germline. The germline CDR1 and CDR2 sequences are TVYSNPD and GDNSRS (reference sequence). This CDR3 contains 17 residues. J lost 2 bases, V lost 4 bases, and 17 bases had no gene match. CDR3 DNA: TGTGCCTCCCCCCGTGGACTTTACTGGGGGAGGACCGATAAACTCATCTTT. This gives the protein CASPRGLYWGRTDKLIF.

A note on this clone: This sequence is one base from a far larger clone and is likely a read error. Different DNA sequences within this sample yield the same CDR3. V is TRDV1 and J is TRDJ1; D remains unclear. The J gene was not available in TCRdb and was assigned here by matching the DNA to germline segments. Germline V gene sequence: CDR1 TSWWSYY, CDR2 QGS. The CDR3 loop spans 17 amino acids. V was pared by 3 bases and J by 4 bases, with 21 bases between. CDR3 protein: CALGDTFQGGYNDKLIF. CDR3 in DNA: TGTGCTCTTGGGGATACATTCCAGGGAGGGTATAACGATAAACTCATCTTT.

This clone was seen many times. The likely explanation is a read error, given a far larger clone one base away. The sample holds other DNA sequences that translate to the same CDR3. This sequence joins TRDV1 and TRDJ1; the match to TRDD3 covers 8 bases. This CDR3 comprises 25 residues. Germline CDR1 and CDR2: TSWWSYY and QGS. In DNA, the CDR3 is TGTGCCCTTGGGGAACTAGGACCCCCCTTAGGGCCCCTCGACTGGGGGGAATTGTACACCGATAAACTCATCTTT. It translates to CALGELGPPLGPLDWGELYTDKLIF.

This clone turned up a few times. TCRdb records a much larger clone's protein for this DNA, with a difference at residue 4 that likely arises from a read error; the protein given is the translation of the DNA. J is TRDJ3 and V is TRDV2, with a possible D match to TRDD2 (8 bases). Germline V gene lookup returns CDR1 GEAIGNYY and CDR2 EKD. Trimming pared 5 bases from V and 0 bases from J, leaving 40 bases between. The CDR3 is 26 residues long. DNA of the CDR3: TGTGCCTGTGGCGTACGTTACTTCCTACACTATTACTGGGGAACGAGGGACTCCTGGGACACCCGACAGATGTTTTTC. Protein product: CACGVRYFLHYYWGTRDSWDTRQMFF.

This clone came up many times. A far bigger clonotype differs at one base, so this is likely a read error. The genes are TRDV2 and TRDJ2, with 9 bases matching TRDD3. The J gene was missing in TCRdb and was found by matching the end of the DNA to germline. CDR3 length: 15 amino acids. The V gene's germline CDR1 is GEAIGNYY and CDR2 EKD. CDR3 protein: CACDTGDTVTAQLFF. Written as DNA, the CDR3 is TGCGCCTGTGACACCGGGGATACGGTGACAGCACAACTCTTCTTT.

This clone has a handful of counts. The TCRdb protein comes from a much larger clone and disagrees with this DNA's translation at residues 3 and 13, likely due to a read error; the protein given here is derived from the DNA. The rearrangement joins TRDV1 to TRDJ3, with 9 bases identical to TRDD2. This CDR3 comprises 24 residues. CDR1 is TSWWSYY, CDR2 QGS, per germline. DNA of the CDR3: TGTGCTCCTGGGCCCATCCCCTTCCTACGAACTGGGCGACTGTACTCCTGGGACACCCGACAGATGTTTTTC. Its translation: CAPGPIPFLRTGRLYSWDTRQMFF.

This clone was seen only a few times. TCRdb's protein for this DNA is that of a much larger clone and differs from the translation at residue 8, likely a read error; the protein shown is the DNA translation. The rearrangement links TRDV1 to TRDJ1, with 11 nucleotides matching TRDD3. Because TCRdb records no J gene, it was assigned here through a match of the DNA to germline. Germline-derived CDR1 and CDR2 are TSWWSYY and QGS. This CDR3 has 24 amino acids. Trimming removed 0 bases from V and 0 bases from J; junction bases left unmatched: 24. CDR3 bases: TGTGCTCTTGGGGAACTCAGACCCTACCTCCTTCGTACTGGGGGATATATCCACACCGATAAACTCATCTTT. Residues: CALGELRPYLLRTGGYIHTDKLIF.

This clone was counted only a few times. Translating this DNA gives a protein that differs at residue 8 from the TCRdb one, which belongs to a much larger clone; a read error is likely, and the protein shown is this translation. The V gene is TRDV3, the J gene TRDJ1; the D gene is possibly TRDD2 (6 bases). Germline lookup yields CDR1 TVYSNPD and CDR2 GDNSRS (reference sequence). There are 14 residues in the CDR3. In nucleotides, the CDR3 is TGTGCTTCGGCCTTCCGCAGATGCACCGATAAACTCATCTTT. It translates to CASAFRRCTDKLIF.

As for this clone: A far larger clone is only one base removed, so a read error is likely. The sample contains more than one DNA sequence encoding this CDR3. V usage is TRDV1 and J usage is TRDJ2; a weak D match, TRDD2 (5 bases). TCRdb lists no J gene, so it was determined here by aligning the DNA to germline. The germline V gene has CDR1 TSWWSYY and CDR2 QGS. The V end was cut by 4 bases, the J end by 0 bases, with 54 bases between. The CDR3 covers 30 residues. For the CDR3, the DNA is TGTGCTCTTGGGGGGCTAACAACTAAACCCCCCCTACCCGGATTTCGTAATGATGCCTGTGGTAGTGCTTTGACAGCACAACTCTTCTTT. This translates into CALGGLTTKPPLPGFRNDACGSALTAQLFF.

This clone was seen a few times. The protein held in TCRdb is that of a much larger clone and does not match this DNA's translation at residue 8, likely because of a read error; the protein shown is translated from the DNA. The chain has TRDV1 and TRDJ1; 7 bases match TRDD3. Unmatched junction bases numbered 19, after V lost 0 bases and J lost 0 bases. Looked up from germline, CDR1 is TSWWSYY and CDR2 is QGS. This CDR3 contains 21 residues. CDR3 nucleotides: TGTGCTCTTGGGGAACTAGGCTTTCACCTACTGGGGATCCTGTACACCGATAAACTCATCTTT. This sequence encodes CALGELGFHLLGILYTDKLIF.

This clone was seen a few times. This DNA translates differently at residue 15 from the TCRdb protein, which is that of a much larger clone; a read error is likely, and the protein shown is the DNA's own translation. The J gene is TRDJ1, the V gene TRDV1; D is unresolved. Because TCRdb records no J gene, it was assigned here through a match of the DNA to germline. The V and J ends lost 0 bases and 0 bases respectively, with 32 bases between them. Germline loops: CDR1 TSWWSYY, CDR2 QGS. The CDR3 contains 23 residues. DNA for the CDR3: TGTGCTCTTGGGGAACTAATAACAAAGTTTAGTTCCCCCGAGAGGCCATACACCGATAAACTCATCTTT. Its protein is CALGELITKFSSPERPYTDKLIF.

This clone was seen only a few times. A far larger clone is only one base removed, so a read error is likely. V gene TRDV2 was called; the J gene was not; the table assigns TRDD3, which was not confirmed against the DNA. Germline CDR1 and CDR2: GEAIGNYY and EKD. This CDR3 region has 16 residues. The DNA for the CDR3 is TGTGCCTGTGACACCTCCTCCCTCTGGGGGATACGTAAACTCATCTTC. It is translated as CACDTSSLWGIRKLIF.

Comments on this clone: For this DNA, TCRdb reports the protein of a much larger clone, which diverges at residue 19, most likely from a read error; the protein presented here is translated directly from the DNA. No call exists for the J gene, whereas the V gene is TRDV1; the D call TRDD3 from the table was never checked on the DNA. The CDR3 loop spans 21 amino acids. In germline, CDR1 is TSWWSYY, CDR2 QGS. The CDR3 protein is CALGEHLAGTGGSLYTDKPIF. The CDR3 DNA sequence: TGTGCTCTTGGGGAACACCTCGCGGGCACTGGGGGATCCCTGTACACCGATAAACCCATCTTT.

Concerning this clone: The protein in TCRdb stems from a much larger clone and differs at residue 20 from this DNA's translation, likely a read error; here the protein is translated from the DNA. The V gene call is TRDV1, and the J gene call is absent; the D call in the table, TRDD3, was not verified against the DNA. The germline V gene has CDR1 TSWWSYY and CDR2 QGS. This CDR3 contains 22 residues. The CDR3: CALGEMGDIGYTGRFNTDKPIF. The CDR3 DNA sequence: TGTGCTCTTGGGGAAATGGGAGATATCGGATATACTGGGAGATTCAACACCGATAAACCCATCTTT.

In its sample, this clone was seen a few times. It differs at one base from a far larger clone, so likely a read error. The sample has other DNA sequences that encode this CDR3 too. The CDR3, as DNA: TGTGCTCTTGTGGGCGCGTACACCGATAAACTCATCTTT. Its translation is CALVGAYTDKLIF. The chain has TRDV1 and TRDJ1; D is unresolved. The J gene is absent in TCRdb and was assigned here via DNA matching to germline. This CDR3 is built from 13 residues. V lost 7 bases and J lost 0, with 9 bases in between. Germline V lookup: CDR1 TSWWSYY, CDR2 QGS.

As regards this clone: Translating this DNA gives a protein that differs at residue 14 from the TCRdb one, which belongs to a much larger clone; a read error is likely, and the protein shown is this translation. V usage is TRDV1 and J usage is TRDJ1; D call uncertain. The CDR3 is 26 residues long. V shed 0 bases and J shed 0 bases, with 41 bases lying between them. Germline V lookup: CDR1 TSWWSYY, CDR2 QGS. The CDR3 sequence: CALGELGVKGFSTCGFSHLYTDKLIF. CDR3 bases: TGTGCTCTTGGGGAACTAGGAGTCAAAGGCTTTTCGACTTGTGGATTCTCACACCTGTACACCGATAAACTCATCTTT.

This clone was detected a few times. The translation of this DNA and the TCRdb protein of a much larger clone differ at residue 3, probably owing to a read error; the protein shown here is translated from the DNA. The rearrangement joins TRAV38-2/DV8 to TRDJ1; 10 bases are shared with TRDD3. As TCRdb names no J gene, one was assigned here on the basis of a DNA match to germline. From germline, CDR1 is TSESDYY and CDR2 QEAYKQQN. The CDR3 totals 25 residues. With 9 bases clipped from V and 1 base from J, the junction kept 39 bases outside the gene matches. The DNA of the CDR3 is TGTGCTTGTAGTAGCTTTTCGACCTTCCTCCAATACCCGTACTGGGGGATCCGAGCCACCGATAAACTCATCTTT. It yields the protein CACSSFSTFLQYPYWGIRATDKLIF.

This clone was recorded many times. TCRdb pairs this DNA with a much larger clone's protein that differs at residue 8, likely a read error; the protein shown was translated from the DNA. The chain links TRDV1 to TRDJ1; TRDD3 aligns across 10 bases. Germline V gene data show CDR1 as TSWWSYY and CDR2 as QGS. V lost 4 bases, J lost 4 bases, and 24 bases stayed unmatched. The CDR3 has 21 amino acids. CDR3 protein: CALGVSFLFLQGGYANDKLIF. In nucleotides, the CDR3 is TGTGCTCTTGGGGTCTCCTTCCTCTTCCTACAAGGGGGATACGCGAACGATAAACTCATCTTT.